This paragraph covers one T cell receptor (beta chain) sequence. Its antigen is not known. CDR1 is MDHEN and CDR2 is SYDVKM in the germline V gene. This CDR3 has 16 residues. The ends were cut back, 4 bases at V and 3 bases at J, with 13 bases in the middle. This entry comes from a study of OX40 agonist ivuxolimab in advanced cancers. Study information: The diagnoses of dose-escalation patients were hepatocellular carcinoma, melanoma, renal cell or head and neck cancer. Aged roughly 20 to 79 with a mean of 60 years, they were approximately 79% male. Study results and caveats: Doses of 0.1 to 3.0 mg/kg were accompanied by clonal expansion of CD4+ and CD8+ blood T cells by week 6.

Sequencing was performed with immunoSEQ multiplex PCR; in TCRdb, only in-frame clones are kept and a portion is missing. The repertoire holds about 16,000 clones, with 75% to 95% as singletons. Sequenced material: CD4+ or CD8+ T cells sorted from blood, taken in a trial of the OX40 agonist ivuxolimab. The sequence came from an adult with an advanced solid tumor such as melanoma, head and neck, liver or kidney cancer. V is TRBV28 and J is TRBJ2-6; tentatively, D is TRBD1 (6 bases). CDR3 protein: CASSYRVLGGANVLTF. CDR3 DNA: TGTGCCAGCAGTTACAGGGTGTTGGGTGGGGCCAACGTCCTGACTTTC.